What follows are 29 T cell receptor beta chains derived from one specimen sequenced in a study of response to subunit inactivated influenza vaccine. TCRdb itself ran the RT-PCR reads through MiXCR, one entry per CDR3 protein. There are 450,000 to 600,000 distinct CDR3 sequences in the sample; 16% occur only once, and over 2.5% lies in the top ten. The specimen comprised CD4+ T cells sorted from PBMCs, sampled less than 30 months after vaccination. Every receptor here comes from a man aged 45 to 70 who received an inactivated influenza vaccine.

This clonotype was seen more than once but under ten times. V usage is TRBV9 and J usage is TRBJ2-3, with TRBD2 matching over 9 bases. Germline assignment: CDR1 SGDLS and CDR2 YYNGEE. V was clipped by 0 bases and J by 5 bases; unmatched bases: 4. The CDR3 runs to 15 residues. This CDR3 reads CASSVASGVVDTQYF. The CDR3 nucleotides are TGTGCCAGCAGCGTAGCTAGCGGGGTGGTAGATACGCAGTATTTT.

This clonotype appeared a few times. The chain uses TRBV20-1 and TRBJ2-7; D may be TRBD1 (6 bases). This CDR3 has 12 residues. Trimming stripped 6 bases from V and 3 bases from J, with 12 bases between. CDR1 is DFQATT, CDR2 SNEGSKA, per germline (reference sequence). CDR3 loop: CSAAIQGYEQYF. CDR3 in DNA: TGCAGTGCAGCGATACAGGGCTACGAGCAGTACTTC.

This clonotype has a handful of counts. The chain links TRBV7-2 to TRBJ2-7; TRBD2 might be the D (5 bases). This CDR3 is built from 14 residues. Germline values: CDR1 SGHTA, CDR2 FQGNSA. V lost 3 bases and J lost 4, with 13 bases in between. This CDR3 reads CASSFTSTPYEQYF. CDR3 bases: TGTGCCAGCAGCTTTACTAGTACCCCATACGAGCAGTACTTC.

This chain uses TRBV20-1 with TRBJ2-7, with a possible D match to TRBD2 (6 bases). Looked up from germline, CDR1 is DFQATT and CDR2 is SNEGSKA (reference sequence). V was pared by 5 bases and J by 6 bases, with 17 bases between. The CDR3 is made up of 13 amino acids. CDR3 amino acids: CSAGKSGGAEQYF. The CDR3, as DNA: TGCAGTGCTGGGAAGTCCGGGGGTGCCGAGCAGTACTTC.

The chain has TRBV20-1 and TRBJ2-1; TRBD1 agrees at 11 bases. V shed 1 base, J shed 1 base, and the junction held 6 bases outside the gene matches. The CDR3 spans 17 residues. CDR1 DFQATT and CDR2 SNEGSKA come from the germline V gene (reference sequence). The DNA of the CDR3 is TGCAGTGCTAGAGCCGGGACAGGGGGTAGGTCCTACAATGAGCAGTTCTTC. Translated, it gives CSARAGTGGRSYNEQFF.

CDR3 residues: CASSSTTGEETQYF. In nucleotides, the CDR3 is TGTGCCAGCTCAAGCACGACAGGGGAAGAGACCCAGTACTTC. The chain links TRBV18 to TRBJ2-5; 8 positions agree with TRBD1. The V gene's germline CDR1 is KGHSH and CDR2 LQKENI. This CDR3 comprises 14 residues. The trim removed 5 bases at V and 3 bases at J, leaving 5 bases unmatched.

The chain couples TRBV7-3 to TRBJ2-2, with TRBD1 identical over 9 bases. Unmatched junction bases numbered 5, after V lost 5 bases and J lost 4 bases. Germline values: CDR1 SGHTA, CDR2 FQGTGA. The CDR3 spans 15 residues. Here the CDR3 reads CASSPTGGGTGELFF. CDR3 nucleotides: TGTGCCAGCAGCCCAACAGGGGGCGGCACCGGGGAGCTGTTTTTT.

This clonotype has a handful of counts. The CDR3 loop reads CASSQGLAGVEETQYF. CDR3 nucleotides: TGTGCCAGCAGCCAAGGACTAGCGGGAGTTGAGGAGACCCAGTACTTC. This chain uses TRBV4-2 with TRBJ2-5; 12 nucleotides agree with TRBD2. V lost 1 base to trimming and J lost 5 bases; unmatched junction nucleotides: 5. Germline CDR1 is LGHNA and CDR2 is YNFKEQ. The CDR3 consists of 16 residues.

The V gene is TRBV28, the J gene TRBJ2-5, with D unclear. V was cut by 8 bases and J by 6 bases, with 13 bases left in between. The CDR3 totals 12 residues. From germline, CDR1 is MDHEN and CDR2 SYDVKM. The CDR3 loop reads CASATQKKTQYF. In DNA form, the CDR3 reads TGTGCCAGCGCGACCCAAAAGAAGACCCAGTACTTC.

This clonotype has only a few counts. V is TRBV2 and J is TRBJ2-7; D perhaps matches TRBD1 (7 bases). Germline lookup yields CDR1 SNHLY and CDR2 FYNNEI. V lost 5 bases, J lost 7 bases, and 18 bases lay in between. The CDR3 has 14 residues. CDR3 in amino acids: CASSYRGTGGEQYF. CDR3 DNA: TGTGCCAGCAGTTACAGGGGCACCGGGGGAGAGCAGTACTTC.

This clonotype was detected only a few times. This chain joins TRBV7-9 and TRBJ1-2, with D unresolved. Trimming removed 2 bases at V and 0 bases at J, with 7 bases between. The CDR3 is 14 amino acids. In germline, CDR1 is SEHNR, CDR2 FQNEAQ (reference sequence). Here the CDR3 reads CASSLPQANYGYTF. DNA for the CDR3: TGTGCCAGCAGCTTACCTCAGGCTAACTATGGCTACACCTTC.

This clonotype was detected only a few times. The chain uses TRBV20-1 and TRBJ2-5; 8 bases match TRBD2. Germline V gene sequence: CDR1 DFQATT, CDR2 SNEGSKA (reference sequence). The CDR3 extends over 15 amino acids. With 5 bases clipped from V and 2 bases from J, the junction kept 10 bases outside the gene matches. The CDR3 reads CSASGGVGDQETQYF. The CDR3 DNA reads as TGCAGTGCTTCCGGGGGGGTTGGGGATCAAGAGACCCAGTACTTC.

This clonotype was recorded at least ten times. The rearrangement joins TRBV10-3 to TRBJ2-1; D is possibly TRBD2 (6 bases). Germline CDR1 reads ENHRY; CDR2 reads SYGVKD. V was pared by 1 base and J by 6 bases, with 13 bases between. This CDR3 is built from 15 residues. CDR3 nucleotide sequence: TGTGCCATCAGTGAGTATTCGGGAGCAGCCAATGAGCAGTTCTTC. This codes for CAISEYSGAANEQFF.

This clonotype was detected a few times. This rearrangement joins TRBV20-1 to TRBJ2-7; 8 bases fit TRBD1. The length of the CDR3 is 14 residues. Germline CDR1 DFQATT, CDR2 SNEGSKA (reference sequence). V trimming: 6 bases; J trimming: 0 bases; junction bases outside the gene matches: 7. The CDR3 nucleotides are TGCAGTGCCAATAGACAGGGGCTCTCCTACGAGCAGTACTTC. Translation gives CSANRQGLSYEQYF.

The table lists this clonotype with a few counts. V gene TRBV7-2 combines with J gene TRBJ1-4; the D is unclear. The CDR3 is 14 amino acids. With 5 bases removed from V and 0 bases from J, the gap between germline ends came to 7 bases. CDR1 SGHTA and CDR2 FQGNSA come from the germline V gene. The CDR3 is CASSPVATNEKLFF. The CDR3 DNA reads as TGTGCCAGCAGCCCGGTGGCAACTAATGAAAAACTGTTTTTT. The variable domain in full, completed from reference TRBV7-2 and TRBJ1-4, reads GAGVSQSPSNKVTEKGKDVELRCDPISGHTALYWYRQSLGQGLEFLIYFQGNSAPDKSGLPSDRFSAERTGGSVSTLTIQRTQQEDSAVYLCASSPVATNEKLFFGSGTQLSVL.

This clonotype was observed a handful of times. The chain couples TRBV2 to TRBJ1-1; D is unresolved. V was pared by 7 bases and J by 4 bases, with 10 bases between. This CDR3 contains 12 residues. Germline V gene sequence: CDR1 SNHLY, CDR2 FYNNEI. CDR3 amino acids: CASNAGSTEAFF. The CDR3 DNA reads as TGTGCCAGCAATGCGGGGAGCACTGAAGCTTTCTTT. The variable domain in full, completed from reference TRBV2 and TRBJ1-1, reads EPEVTQTPSHQVTQMGQEVILRCVPISNHLYFYWYRQILGQKVEFLVSFYNNEISEKSEIFDDQFSVERPDGSNFTLKIRSTKLEDSAMYFCASNAGSTEAFFGQGTRLTVV.

This chain uses TRBV18 with TRBJ2-3, with no clear D. The V end was cut by 0 bases, the J end by 4 bases, with 8 bases between. Germline assignment: CDR1 KGHSH and CDR2 LQKENI. This CDR3 is built from 14 residues. The CDR3 loop reads CASSPPSSPDTQYF. The CDR3 DNA reads TGTGCCAGCTCACCACCCAGTTCTCCAGATACGCAGTATTTT. The full variable domain, its missing parts supplied by reference TRBV18 and TRBJ2-3, is NAGVMQNPRHLVRRRGQEARLRCSPMKGHSHVYWYRQLPEEGLKFMVYLQKENIIDESGMPKERFSAEFPKEGPSILRIQQVVRGDSAAYFCASSPPSSPDTQYFGPGTRLTVL.

V and J are TRBV20-1 and TRBJ2-5; 8 nucleotides align to TRBD2. This CDR3 contains 15 residues. From germline, CDR1 is DFQATT and CDR2 SNEGSKA (reference sequence). After removal of 1 base from V and 2 bases from J, the junction contained 6 bases not matched to a gene. The CDR3 reads CSARVGSGEQETQYF. As DNA, the CDR3 is TGCAGTGCTAGAGTGGGTAGCGGGGAACAAGAGACCCAGTACTTC.

This clonotype appeared a few times. The chain is built from TRBV4-3 and TRBJ1-1, with a possible D match to TRBD1 (6 bases). The V end was cut by 0 bases, the J end by 5 bases, with 13 bases between. The CDR3 sequence is 15 residues long. Germline V gives CDR1 LGHNA, CDR2 YSLEER. The CDR3 is CASSQDHGGRTEAFF. The CDR3, as DNA: TGCGCCAGCAGCCAAGATCACGGGGGCCGGACTGAAGCTTTCTTT.

This clonotype was found many times. The gene calls are TRBV20-1 and TRBJ1-4; 7 nucleotides match TRBD1. The V segment lost 5 bases and the J segment 7 bases; nucleotides outside the gene matches: 13. Germline CDR1 and CDR2: DFQATT and SNEGSKA (reference sequence). The CDR3 is made up of 15 amino acids. CDR3 coding DNA: TGCAGTGCTCCCACCGCCACAGGGGCAGGTGAAAAACTGTTTTTT. This encodes CSAPTATGAGEKLFF.

The V gene is TRBV5-6, the J gene TRBJ2-5, with D maybe TRBD2 (6 bases). Germline V gives CDR1 SGHDT, CDR2 YYEEEE. The CDR3 has 14 residues. Between the trimmed V and J ends, which lost 2 bases and 2 bases, there was a span of 10 bases. The CDR3 region is CASSFAGRQETQYF. CDR3 DNA sequence: TGTGCCAGCAGCTTTGCGGGGCGGCAAGAGACCCAGTACTTC.

The J gene is TRBJ2-1, the V gene TRBV29-1; weak D call: TRBD2 (6 bases). Trimming shortened V by 3 bases and J by 10 bases, and 16 bases separated the two germline ends. CDR1 and CDR2 (germline): SQVTM, ANQGSEA. This CDR3 is 13 amino acids long. CDR3 nucleotides: TGCAGCGTTGAGGGGACGACTAGTTCAGAGCAGTTCTTC. It encodes CSVEGTTSSEQFF.

This clonotype was seen a few times. The chain carries TRBV12-3 or TRBV12-4 and TRBJ2-7, with 9 bases fitting TRBD1. J was trimmed by 2 bases and V by 4 bases; bases with no gene match: 6. This CDR3 is built from 15 residues. In nucleotides, the CDR3 is TGTGCCAGCAGTTCTCGGACAGGGGCTGCCTACGAGCAGTACTTC. This codes for CASSSRTGAAYEQYF.

This clonotype was observed at least ten times. The chain couples TRBV7-9 to TRBJ2-5; D possibly corresponds to TRBD2 (5 bases). Germline CDR1 and CDR2: SEHNR and FQNEAQ (reference sequence). V lost 6 bases and J lost 5, with 16 bases in between. CDR3 length equals 14 residues. In DNA, the CDR3 is TGTGCCAGCAGACCCGCCGAGGGCAGGGAGACCCAGTACTTC. Its protein product is CASRPAEGRETQYF. The whole variable domain, filled in from reference TRBV7-9 and TRBJ2-5, reads DTGVSQNPRHKITKRGQNVTFRCDPISEHNRLYWYRQTLGQGPEFLTYFQNEAQLEKSRLLSDRFSAERPKGSFSTLEIQRTEQGDSAMYLCASRPAEGRETQYFGPGTRLLVL.

This chain joins TRBV29-1 and TRBJ2-3, with 7 bases aligning to TRBD1. CDR3 length: 16 amino acids. Per the germline V gene, CDR1 is SQVTM and CDR2 is ANQGSEA. J gave up 5 bases and V 5 bases, and 16 bases lay outside the gene matches. CDR3 nucleotide sequence: TGCAGCGTTCCAACGATGACAGGGTCAACGGTAGATACGCAGTATTTT. It encodes CSVPTMTGSTVDTQYF.

The rearrangement links TRBV20-1 to TRBJ2-1; D unresolved. CDR3 length: 16 amino acids. Per the germline V gene, CDR1 is DFQATT and CDR2 is SNEGSKA (reference sequence). V lost 4 bases and J 7 bases, leaving 23 bases between the germline ends. CDR3 region: CSATSRAYRPSNEQFF. CDR3 DNA: TGCAGTGCTACCTCCCGAGCTTATCGCCCCTCTAATGAGCAGTTCTTC.

This clonotype came up many times. The CDR3 sequence is CASRPGTGLTDTQYF. The CDR3 coding sequence is TGTGCCAGCAGACCCGGGACAGGGCTAACAGATACGCAGTATTTT. J is TRBJ2-3 and V is TRBV12-3 or TRBV12-4, with TRBD1 matching over 9 bases. Trimming took 6 bases from V and 3 from J; bases not matched to a gene: 7. CDR3 size: 15 residues.

This clonotype has only a few counts. The chain's CDR3 is CSAGISSNEQYF. Written as DNA, the CDR3 is TGCAGCGCCGGGATCTCAAGTAACGAGCAGTACTTC. The genes are TRBV29-1 and TRBJ2-7; D might be TRBD2 (5 bases). The V end was cut by 7 bases, the J end by 5 bases, with 15 bases between. CDR1 is SQVTM, CDR2 ANQGSEA, per germline. This CDR3 is 12 amino acids long.

This clonotype turned up a few times. The genes are TRBV28 and TRBJ2-7, with a possible D match to TRBD2 (6 bases). CDR3 size: 15 residues. The germline V and J ends were trimmed by 8 bases and 3 bases, with 20 bases remaining between them. The V gene's germline CDR1 is MDHEN and CDR2 SYDVKM. CDR3 sequence (DNA): TGTGCCAGCGGGATCGGAGGGGTTCATGGCTACGAGCAGTACTTC. This translates into CASGIGGVHGYEQYF. The variable domain in full, with the rest retrieved from reference TRBV28 and TRBJ2-7, is DVKVTQSSRYLVKRTGEKVFLECVQDMDHENMFWYRQDPGLGLRLIYFSYDVKMKEKGDIPEGYSVSREKKERFSLILESASTNQTSMYLCASGIGGVHGYEQYFGPGTRLTVT.